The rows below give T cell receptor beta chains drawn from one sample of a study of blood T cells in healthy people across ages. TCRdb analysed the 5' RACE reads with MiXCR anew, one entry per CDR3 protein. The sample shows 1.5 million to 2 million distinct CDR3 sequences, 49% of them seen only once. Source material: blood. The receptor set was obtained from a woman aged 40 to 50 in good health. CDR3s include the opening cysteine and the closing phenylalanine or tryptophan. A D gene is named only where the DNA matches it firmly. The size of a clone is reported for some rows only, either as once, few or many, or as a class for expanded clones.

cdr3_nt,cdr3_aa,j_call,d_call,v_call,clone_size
TGTGCCAGCAGTCTTCTCAGGGGGCCCTCCTATGGCTACACCTTC,CASSLLRGPSYGYTF,TRBJ1-2,TRBD1,TRBV27,.
TGTGCCAGCAGCTTGGCGGGGGGTTCCGGCAATGAGCAGTTCTTC,CASSLAGGSGNEQFF,TRBJ2-1,TRBD2,TRBV5-5,.
TGTGCCAGCAGTAGGACGTCGACGCAGTATTTT,CASSRTSTQYF,TRBJ2-3,.,TRBV6-2/TRBV6-3,many
TGTGCCAGCAGTTCTCGGACTAGCGGATTTTACAATGAGCAGTTCTTC,CASSSRTSGFYNEQFF,TRBJ2-1,TRBD2,TRBV7-2,.
TGTGCCAGCACTGCGCTAGCGGGAACGGGAAATGAGCAGTTCTTC,CASTALAGTGNEQFF,TRBJ2-1,TRBD2,TRBV6-2/TRBV6-3,.
TGTGCCAGCACCCATACGCAAACAGGGTATGGCTACACCTTC,CASTHTQTGYGYTF,TRBJ1-2,.,TRBV7-9,.
TGTGCCAGCAGTCGAGCAGGGAACGAGCAGTACTTC,CASSRAGNEQYF,TRBJ2-7,.,TRBV6-2/TRBV6-3,.
TGCGCCAGCAGCCAAGTAGGGGGCGGGAGTTCTGGGGCCAACGTCCTGACTTTC,CASSQVGGGSSGANVLTF,TRBJ2-6,.,TRBV4-3,once
TGTGCCAGCAGCAAAAAGGACGACACAGATACGCAGTATTTT,CASSKKDDTDTQYF,TRBJ2-3,.,TRBV7-8,once
TGTGCCAGCAGTGATTGGGATCCGGGACAGGGGGCCGAGGAGACCCAGTACTTC,CASSDWDPGQGAEETQYF,TRBJ2-5,TRBD1,TRBV25-1,few
TGTGCCAGCAGCCAAGATCGGACTGGGGAGCAGTTCTTC,CASSQDRTGEQFF,TRBJ2-1,.,TRBV4-2,few
TGTGCCAGCAGTTGGAAAAGAACTAGCGGGGGGGACAATGAGCAGTTCTTC,CASSWKRTSGGDNEQFF,TRBJ2-1,TRBD2,TRBV2,.
TGCGCCAGCAGTATGGAGCTCGGCTCTGGGGCCAACGTCCTGACTTTC,CASSMELGSGANVLTF,TRBJ2-6,.,TRBV5-1,.
TGTGCCAGCAGGCAAAGGGGGTTTGGGGGTGAGCAGTTCTTC,CASRQRGFGGEQFF,TRBJ2-1,.,TRBV7-2,.
TGTGCCAGCAGAGGTAGCGGGGGGCGGGAGACCCAGTACTTC,CASRGSGGRETQYF,TRBJ2-5,TRBD2,TRBV6-5,.
TGTGCCAGCAGCAAGGACGGTCGGCTCAAAAACATTCAGTACTTC,CASSKDGRLKNIQYF,TRBJ2-4,.,TRBV14,.
TGTGCCAGCAGTCCCGATGAACAGCCCCAGCATTTT,CASSPDEQPQHF,TRBJ1-5,.,TRBV27,few
TGTGCCAGCAGCTTGGACAGGGGAGTTGGTTGGGCTTTCTTT,CASSLDRGVGWAFF,TRBJ1-1,TRBD1,TRBV7-2,.
TGCGCCAGCAGCTTGTCAACCACAGTACTATACTATGGCTACACCTTC,CASSLSTTVLYYGYTF,TRBJ1-2,.,TRBV5-1,.
TGTGCCAGCAGTGGCCACTTTGCCGGGTTGGTCGGGGAGACCCAGTACTTC,CASSGHFAGLVGETQYF,TRBJ2-5,.,TRBV6-1,.
TGTGCCAGCAGTTTATCCCGAATAGGGGGAGGGCGTAGGGCTAATGAAAAACTGTTTTTT,CASSLSRIGGGRRANEKLFF,TRBJ1-4,.,TRBV28,.
TGTGCTAGTGGTGCGGGACTAGAGTACAATGAGCAGTTCTTC,CASGAGLEYNEQFF,TRBJ2-1,TRBD2,TRBV12-5,.
TGTGCCAGCAGCCAAAACCGCATAGACCGACAGGGAAAAAGTCAGCCCCAGCATTTT,CASSQNRIDRQGKSQPQHF,TRBJ1-5,TRBD1,TRBV28,.
TGCGCCAGCAGCCAAGCCCTGGATATCTATGGCTACACCTTC,CASSQALDIYGYTF,TRBJ1-2,.,TRBV4-3,.
TGTGCCAGCAGCCGTCAGGGATCGGGGGGCTACGAGCAGTACTTC,CASSRQGSGGYEQYF,TRBJ2-7,TRBD2,TRBV14,.
TGTGCCAGCAGTTACGCCGGCCGCGGAGGGGCATACGGAGAGACCCAGTACTTC,CASSYAGRGGAYGETQYF,TRBJ2-5,.,TRBV6-5,.
TGTGCCAGCAGTGAACGGCCCAGGGGGGGCTACACCTTC,CASSERPRGGYTF,TRBJ1-2,TRBD1,TRBV2,.
TGTGCCAGCAGTTTCCTCCGAAACTATGGCTACACCTTC,CASSFLRNYGYTF,TRBJ1-2,.,TRBV12-3/TRBV12-4,few
TGTGCCAGCAGCATCGGACAGGCGAATGGCTACACCTTC,CASSIGQANGYTF,TRBJ1-2,TRBD1,TRBV28,.
TGTGCCAGCAGCCGAGAGACAGTCAGCTGGCAGCCCCAGCATTTT,CASSRETVSWQPQHF,TRBJ1-5,.,TRBV12-3/TRBV12-4,.
TGTGCCAGCAGCTTACAGGGGGGCAGAGGAGAGACCCAGTACTTC,CASSLQGGRGETQYF,TRBJ2-5,.,TRBV7-2,few
TGTGCCAGCAGGTCGGGGTCTAGCTCCTACGAGCAGTACTTC,CASRSGSSSYEQYF,TRBJ2-7,.,TRBV6-6,few
TGCAGTGCTAGAGGTCGAGACTACACACAAGAGACCCAGTACTTC,CSARGRDYTQETQYF,TRBJ2-5,.,TRBV20-1,.
TGCGCCAGCAGCCAGATACAGGGTTTAGCATTTTACGAGCAGTACTTC,CASSQIQGLAFYEQYF,TRBJ2-7,.,TRBV4-1,.
TGTGCCAGCAGTCCACTACAGGGTTTCCAAGAGACCCAGTACTTC,CASSPLQGFQETQYF,TRBJ2-5,.,TRBV2,.
TGTGCTAGTGGTTTGGACTGGCAGGGTGAGCAGTTCTTC,CASGLDWQGEQFF,TRBJ2-1,.,TRBV12-5,.
TGTGCCAGCAGTGTTTCTTCGGGGGGCTATAGACAAGAGACCCAGTACTTC,CASSVSSGGYRQETQYF,TRBJ2-5,.,TRBV28,.
TGCAGTGCCCCCCCTAGCGGGGGTGACATTCAGTACTTC,CSAPPSGGDIQYF,TRBJ2-4,TRBD2,TRBV20-1,few
TGTGCCAGCAGCCTCGGGACAGGGGGCAATCAGGGTGAAGCTTTCTTT,CASSLGTGGNQGEAFF,TRBJ1-1,TRBD1,TRBV4-2,.
TGTGCCAGCAGCTTGCCACAGGGTTTGAGGTTCTTC,CASSLPQGLRFF,TRBJ2-1,.,TRBV5-6,.
TGTGCCAGCAGCCTACAGGGTAACCAGAATGAAAAACTGTTTTTT,CASSLQGNQNEKLFF,TRBJ1-4,.,TRBV7-2,.
TGTGCCACCAACCCCGCGGGGCTGCAAGAGACCCAGTACTTC,CATNPAGLQETQYF,TRBJ2-5,.,TRBV7-2,.
TGCGCCAGCAGCCATTCACCGAGACAGGGAGTGGTTCCCACTGAAGCTTTCTTT,CASSHSPRQGVVPTEAFF,TRBJ1-1,TRBD1,TRBV4-1,.
TGTGCCAGCAGTTTCAATGGGGGAGCCTACAATGAGCAGTTCTTC,CASSFNGGAYNEQFF,TRBJ2-1,.,TRBV27,.
TGTGCCAGCAACCAGGGGGGGGCGGAGACCCAGTACTTC,CASNQGGAETQYF,TRBJ2-5,.,TRBV9,few
TGTGCCACCAGCAGGGGCCCAAGACAGGGAGGTGAAAAACTGTTTTTT,CATSRGPRQGGEKLFF,TRBJ1-4,TRBD1,TRBV15,.
TGTGCCAGCAGCTTCCCGACTAGCGGGGGGAATGAGCAGTTCTTC,CASSFPTSGGNEQFF,TRBJ2-1,TRBD2,TRBV13,.
TGTGCCAGCAGCCGCAGGGCCCAAAACGGCAATGAGCAGTTCTTC,CASSRRAQNGNEQFF,TRBJ2-1,.,TRBV7-9,.